A selection of T cell receptor beta chains follows, all from one sample in a study of response to subunit inactivated influenza vaccine. MiXCR was run by TCRdb on the RT-PCR reads, yielding one entry per CDR3 protein. Here the sample spans some 550,000 distinct CDR3 sequences, roughly a quarter being singletons. The data were also submitted as part of a second study, on T cells expressing NK-cell markers.

Sequences were derived from CD4+ T cells sorted from PBMCs, sampled 11 to 12 days after vaccination. The receptors derive from a man aged 50 to 60 who received an inactivated influenza vaccine. The CDR3 runs from the conserved cysteine through the conserved F or W. A D gene is named only where the DNA matches it firmly. Some rows mark clone size as missing; the rest say once, few, many or name a class of expanded clone.

V	D	size	J	DNA	CDR3
TRBV12-3/TRBV12-4	TRBD1	-	TRBJ2-7	TGTGCCAGCAGAAGACAGGGTTACCCCTACGAGCAGTACTTC	CASRRQGYPYEQYF
TRBV5-1	-	few	TRBJ1-2	TGCGCCAGCAGCTTGGAGGGCCGCATGGATGGCTACACCTTC	CASSLEGRMDGYTF
TRBV6-1	-	-	TRBJ2-7	TGTGCCAGCAGCAGGGTTTCCTACGAGCAGTACTTC	CASSRVSYEQYF
TRBV10-2	-	-	TRBJ1-4	TGCGCCAGCAGGAGGAATGAAAAACTGTTTTTT	CASRRNEKLFF
TRBV6-1	-	-	TRBJ2-7	TGTGCCAGCAGGAACCGGGACCGAGCCTACGAGCAGTACTTC	CASRNRDRAYEQYF
TRBV3-1	TRBD1	-	TRBJ1-5	TGTGCCAGCAGCCCGGGACAGGGGGCTCTTCAGCCCCAGCATTTT	CASSPGQGALQPQHF
TRBV29-1	-	-	TRBJ2-3	TGCAGCGCAGGAGATACCCCTGGATATACGCAGTATTTT	CSAGDTPGYTQYF
TRBV6-2/TRBV6-3	TRBD2	few	TRBJ2-3	TGTGCCAGCAGACCCCGGACTAGCGGGGGGTACACAGATACGCAGTATTTT	CASRPRTSGGYTDTQYF
TRBV11-2	TRBD2	-	TRBJ2-1	TGTGCCAGCAGCCAAACGGGACTAGCGGGAATGACTGAGCAGTTCTTC	CASSQTGLAGMTEQFF
TRBV29-1	TRBD2	few	TRBJ2-5	TGCAGCGTTGGCGGGAGGGCCAGGGAGACCCAGTACTTC	CSVGGRARETQYF
TRBV7-9	-	-	TRBJ1-1	TGTGCCAGCAGCGCAGGGACATCCACTCTTGAAGCTTTCTTT	CASSAGTSTLEAFF
TRBV5-1	-	few	TRBJ2-5	TGCGCCAGCAGCTTGGCCCAGGGGGGGCAAGAGACCCAGTACTTC	CASSLAQGGQETQYF
TRBV2	-	many	TRBJ1-1	TGTGCCAGCAACCGTCGGGGGGCGGCTTTCTTT	CASNRRGAAFF